The clone carrying this TCR beta chain has a handful of counts. Its target is unknown. Primers for the PCR totalled 60 Vbeta and 13 Jbeta. The assay was immunoSEQ multiplex PCR, and TCRdb's table has in-frame clones only and misses some. The sample has 110,000 to 150,000 clones, around 76% seen once; the top ten hold approximately 2.8%. This CDR3 contains 13 residues. The V gene's germline CDR1 is WSHSY and CDR2 SAAADI. Trimming took 3 bases from V and 1 from J, leaving 6 bases between them. These data come from a study of cytomegalovirus exposure and HLA in healthy donors. Study-level points and caveats: For most subjects, TCR beta sequences were reported to predict HLA-A and HLA-B alleles with accuracy.

The clonotype comes from a male donor in good health and CMV-seronegative. This sequence joins TRBV10-2 and TRBJ2-5; D is ambiguous. Specimen: PBMCs. The CDR3 nucleotides are TGCGCCAGCAGTGAACGGTTCCAAGAGACCCAGTACTTC. Translating it yields CASSERFQETQYF.